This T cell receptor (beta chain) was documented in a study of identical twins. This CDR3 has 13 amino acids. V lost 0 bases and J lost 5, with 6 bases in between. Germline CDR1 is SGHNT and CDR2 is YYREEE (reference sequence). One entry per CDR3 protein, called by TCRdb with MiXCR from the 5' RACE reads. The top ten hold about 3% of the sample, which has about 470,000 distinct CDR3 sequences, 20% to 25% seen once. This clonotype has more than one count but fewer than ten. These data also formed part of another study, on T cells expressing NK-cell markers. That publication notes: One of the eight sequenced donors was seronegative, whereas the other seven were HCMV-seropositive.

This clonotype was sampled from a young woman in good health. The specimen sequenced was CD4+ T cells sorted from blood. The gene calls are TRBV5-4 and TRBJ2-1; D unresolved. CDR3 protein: CASSLGRDNEQFF. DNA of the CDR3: TGTGCCAGCAGCTTGGGCCGAGACAATGAGCAGTTCTTC.